A single sample is the source of the 5 T cell receptor beta chains below, sequenced in a study of blood T cell repertoires in COVID-19. Produced via immunoSEQ multiplex PCR; TCRdb's table is partial and in-frame only. The sample contains 100,000 to 150,000 clones, 75% to 85% of which appear only once. The sequenced sample was peripheral blood. The receptors stem from a woman aged 50 to 60 with acute or convalescent COVID-19.

This chain joins TRBV19 and TRBJ1-3; D remains unclear. CDR1 LNHDA and CDR2 SQIVND come from the germline V gene (reference sequence). The ends were cut back, 7 bases at V and 9 bases at J, with 10 bases in the middle. The CDR3 length is 11 residues. The CDR3 loop reads CASISGRTIYF. CDR3 DNA sequence: TGTGCCAGTATAAGTGGGCGCACCATATATTTT. The full variable domain, in which reference TRBV19 and TRBJ1-3 provide the parts outside the CDR3, is DGGITQSPKYLFRKEGQNVTLSCEQNLNHDAMYWYRQDPGQGLRLIYYSQIVNDFQKGDIAEGYSVSREKKESFPLTVTSAQKNPTAFYLCASISGRTIYFGEGSWLTVV.

The rearrangement links TRBV19 to TRBJ2-3; 11 bases match TRBD2. The CDR3 is made up of 15 amino acids. J gave up 2 bases and V 9 bases, and 7 bases lay outside the gene matches. Looked up from germline, CDR1 is LNHDA and CDR2 is SQIVND (reference sequence). In DNA, the CDR3 is TGTGCCAGCGGGACTAGCGGTTTATTCACAGATACGCAGTATTTT. The encoded protein is CASGTSGLFTDTQYF. The full variable domain, with the rest looked up from reference TRBV19 and TRBJ2-3, is DGGITQSPKYLFRKEGQNVTLSCEQNLNHDAMYWYRQDPGQGLRLIYYSQIVNDFQKGDIAEGYSVSREKKESFPLTVTSAQKNPTAFYLCASGTSGLFTDTQYFGPGTRLTVL.

This chain uses TRBV5-1 with TRBJ2-1; TRBD2 matches 8 bases. Trimming cost V 5 bases and J 6 bases; bases outside gene matches: 7. Germline CDR1 is SGHRS and CDR2 is YFSETQ. The CDR3 has 14 residues. The CDR3 is CASRAGAGTNEQFF. CDR3 bases: TGCGCCAGCAGAGCGGGAGCGGGAACCAATGAGCAGTTCTTC.

V is TRBV7-3 and J is TRBJ1-1, with TRBD1 as a possible D gene (5 bases). CDR1 is SGHTA, CDR2 FQGTGA, per germline. The CDR3 has 15 residues. With 2 bases removed from V and 2 bases from J, the gap between germline ends came to 12 bases. The CDR3 nucleotides are TGTGCCAGCAGCTTACTTGGGGGGATTAACACTGAAGCTTTCTTT. Translating gives CASSLLGGINTEAFF.

This clone was picked up a small number of times. This chain joins TRBV2 and TRBJ1-2, with 7 bases matching TRBD1. V was clipped by 7 bases and J by 4 bases; unmatched bases: 9. The CDR3 length is 14 residues. Looked up from germline, CDR1 is SNHLY and CDR2 is FYNNEI. Here the CDR3 DNA reads TGTGCCAGCACAGACAGGGCCGGAGGCTATGGCTACACCTTC. Translating gives CASTDRAGGYGYTF.